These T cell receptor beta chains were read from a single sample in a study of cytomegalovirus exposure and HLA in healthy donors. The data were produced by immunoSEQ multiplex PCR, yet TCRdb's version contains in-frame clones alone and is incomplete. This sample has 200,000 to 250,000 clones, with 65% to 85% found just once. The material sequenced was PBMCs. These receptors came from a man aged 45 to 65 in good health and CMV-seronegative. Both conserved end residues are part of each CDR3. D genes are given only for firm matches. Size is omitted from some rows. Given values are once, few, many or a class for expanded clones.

TGTGCCAGCAGCTTAAGGGGGAAGTACGAGACCCAGTACTTC	CASSLRGKYETQYF	TRBJ2-5	NA	NA	TRBV11-2
TGTGCCAGCAGTGAAGCGTTAGCTCCCAGGGACACTGAAGCTTTCTTT	CASSEALAPRDTEAFF	TRBJ1-1	NA	NA	TRBV2
TGTGCCAGCAGCCCTAGTGGGACTAGCACAGATACGCAGTATTTT	CASSPSGTSTDTQYF	TRBJ2-3	NA	once	TRBV11-2
TGTGCCAGCAGCGGCGGAACTAGCGGGATTCGTGAGCAGTTCTTC	CASSGGTSGIREQFF	TRBJ2-1	TRBD2	NA	TRBV9
TGTGCCAGCGGGAGACAGGGGGCTTACACCGGGGAGCTGTTTTTT	CASGRQGAYTGELFF	TRBJ2-2	TRBD1	NA	TRBV6-1
TGTGCCAGCAGTTGGGACAGACCCTACGAGCAGTACTTC	CASSWDRPYEQYF	TRBJ2-7	TRBD1	once	TRBV11-2
TGTGCCAGCAGCGGGGAAGGGAGTGAGTATGGCTACACCTTC	CASSGEGSEYGYTF	TRBJ1-2	NA	NA	TRBV9
TGTGCCAGCAGGCCAGGGACAGGGGGCACCTACGAGCAGTACTTC	CASRPGTGGTYEQYF	TRBJ2-7	TRBD1	few	TRBV7-9
TGCGCCAGCAGAGGCAGTGGGGGGGAGACCCAGTACTTC	CASRGSGGETQYF	TRBJ2-5	NA	NA	TRBV5-1
TGTGCCAGCAGCCTGCTAACTCCCGTCTACGAGCAGTACTTC	CASSLLTPVYEQYF	TRBJ2-7	NA	NA	TRBV7-2
TGCAGCGTTGTATGGACAGTTGGGCGCGGGGAGACCCAGTACTTC	CSVVWTVGRGETQYF	TRBJ2-5	NA	NA	TRBV29-1
TGTGCCATCGGGGCAGTAAGGAACACTGAAGCTTTCTTT	CAIGAVRNTEAFF	TRBJ1-1	NA	NA	TRBV10-3
TGTGCCAGCAGTCTGGGGGGGTCCTATGGCTACACCTTC	CASSLGGSYGYTF	TRBJ1-2	NA	medium-sized	TRBV5-4
TGTGCCTGGGACAGGGAGAACACCGGGGAGCTGTTTTTT	CAWDRENTGELFF	TRBJ2-2	TRBD1	NA	TRBV30
TGTGCCAGCAGTTACGCGACAGGGTATAACTATGGCTACACCTTC	CASSYATGYNYGYTF	TRBJ1-2	TRBD1	NA	TRBV6-5
TGTGCCAGCAGTCGACCAGCGGAGACCCAGTACTTC	CASSRPAETQYF	TRBJ2-5	NA	NA	TRBV6-6
TGCGCCAGCAGCTTGGCCCCAGACATCTCCTACAATGAGCAGTTCTTC	CASSLAPDISYNEQFF	TRBJ2-1	NA	NA	TRBV5-1
TGTGCCAGCAGCGAGCGGGAGATTACCTACGAGCAGTACTTC	CASSEREITYEQYF	TRBJ2-7	TRBD2	NA	TRBV7-9
TGTGCCAGCAGCTTAGGAGGTACTAGTGATGCCGGGGAGCTGTTTTTT	CASSLGGTSDAGELFF	TRBJ2-2	NA	NA	TRBV11-3
TGTGCCAGCAGCGTGGGACTAGCGGCACCTAATGAGCAGTTCTTC	CASSVGLAAPNEQFF	TRBJ2-1	TRBD2	NA	TRBV7-2
TGTGCCAGTAGTGGACTCGGGGTTAGGGAGCAGTACTTC	CASSGLGVREQYF	TRBJ2-7	NA	NA	TRBV19
TGTGCCAGCAGCGTAGGGGAGCAGAACCAAGAGACCCAGTACTTC	CASSVGEQNQETQYF	TRBJ2-5	NA	NA	TRBV9
TGTGCCAGCAGCTCAATAGGAGAACCGGGCGAGCAGTACTTC	CASSSIGEPGEQYF	TRBJ2-7	NA	few	TRBV5-4
TGTGCCACCAGCAGGGGCCCCAACAGGGATGAGACCCAGTACTTC	CATSRGPNRDETQYF	TRBJ2-5	NA	NA	TRBV15
TGTGCCAGCAGCTTGGATCGGGGGGTAACAGATACGCAGTATTTT	CASSLDRGVTDTQYF	TRBJ2-3	TRBD2	NA	TRBV5-6
TGTGCCAGCAGCTTAGATGGGACAGGGGGATCCGAGCAGTACTTC	CASSLDGTGGSEQYF	TRBJ2-7	TRBD1	NA	TRBV11-2
TGTGCCAGCAGTCGACAGGGATTGAGCAATCAGCCCCAGCATTTT	CASSRQGLSNQPQHF	TRBJ1-5	TRBD1	NA	TRBV2
TGTGCCTGTCGTCAAGAGGCTAATAATTCACCCCTCCACTTT	CACRQEANNSPLHF	TRBJ1-6	NA	few	TRBV30
TGTGCCAGTAGAGGAGGGGGGGCAGGAACTGAAGCTTTCTTT	CASRGGGAGTEAFF	TRBJ1-1	NA	once	TRBV19
TGTGCCAGCAACCGGGACTCTCGGGAGACCCAGTACTTC	CASNRDSRETQYF	TRBJ2-5	NA	NA	TRBV2
TGTGCCAGCAGTCCCCTCAGGGCCGGGAGGGGGTTAGCTTTCTTT	CASSPLRAGRGLAFF	TRBJ1-1	NA	NA	TRBV6-6
TGTGCCAGCAGTGCCCTGGGGGCGCGGAGCGGGGAGCTGTTTTTT	CASSALGARSGELFF	TRBJ2-2	NA	NA	TRBV25-1
TGTGCCAGCAGCGTAGGGGACCCGGCGGGGTATGAGCAGTTCTTC	CASSVGDPAGYEQFF	TRBJ2-1	NA	NA	TRBV9
TGTGCCAGCAGCCGGACAGGGGGGAGAGAGCAGTACTTC	CASSRTGGREQYF	TRBJ2-7	TRBD1	NA	TRBV11-3
TGTGCCACCGCGGGACAGGCCTACAATGAGCAGTTCTTC	CATAGQAYNEQFF	TRBJ2-1	TRBD1	NA	TRBV25-1
TGTGCCAGCAGCGTAGTCCCAGGGTCTGAAAAACTGTTTTTT	CASSVVPGSEKLFF	TRBJ1-4	NA	NA	TRBV9
TGTGCCAGCAGGCTAGCGGGTCCCACCTACGAGCAGTACTTC	CASRLAGPTYEQYF	TRBJ2-7	TRBD2	NA	TRBV27
TGTGCCAGCAGTTATGAACGGGGAAACACTGAAGCTTTCTTT	CASSYERGNTEAFF	TRBJ1-1	NA	NA	TRBV6-5
TGTGCCAGCAGTCCCGGGATGGGGGGTAGGGAGACCCAGTACTTC	CASSPGMGGRETQYF	TRBJ2-5	NA	NA	TRBV27
TGTGCCAGCAGATACCGGGACAGGGGTTATGGCTACACCTTC	CASRYRDRGYGYTF	TRBJ1-2	TRBD1	few	TRBV27
TGTGCCAGCAGCACGGGACAAAGCAGACATGAGCAGTTCTTC	CASSTGQSRHEQFF	TRBJ2-1	NA	NA	TRBV7-9
TGCGCCAGCAGCTCCTCACTAGCGGGAGCATCTTACACAGATACGCAGTATTTT	CASSSSLAGASYTDTQYF	TRBJ2-3	TRBD2	NA	TRBV5-1